Each of the 9 T cell receptor beta chains below was sequenced from the same sample in a study of T cell repertoires in cytomegalovirus infection. TCRdb ran MiXCR on the reads and lists one entry per CDR3 protein. The sample carries about 360,000 distinct CDR3 sequences, around 18% recorded once. The sequenced sample was PBMCs. These receptors all come from a human donor in good health (CMV status not recorded). Some clones in this sample may be carry-over from other donors' samples.

The sample holds a few counts of this clonotype. This chain connects TRBV12-3 or TRBV12-4 to TRBJ1-2; perhaps TRBD1 as D (5 bases). The CDR3 extends over 15 amino acids. Trimming removed 4 bases at V and 4 bases at J, with 16 bases between. This CDR3 is CASSYTLGTAYGYTF. The CDR3 DNA is TGTGCCAGCAGTTACACCTTAGGGACGGCCTATGGCTACACCTTC.

This clonotype was detected many times. The chain joins TRBV7-9 to TRBJ2-1; no clear D. Germline loops: CDR1 SEHNR, CDR2 FQNEAQ (reference sequence). V was pared by 4 bases and J by 4 bases, with 23 bases between. This CDR3 has 18 amino acids. The CDR3 loop reads CASSSLLRITALYNEQFF. CDR3 bases: TGTGCCAGCAGCTCCCTACTCCGGATCACGGCCCTTTACAATGAGCAGTTCTTC. Drawing the rest from reference TRBV7-9 and TRBJ2-1, the complete variable domain is DTGVSQNPRHKITKRGQNVTFRCDPISEHNRLYWYRQTLGQGPEFLTYFQNEAQLEKSRLLSDRFSAERPKGSFSTLEIQRTEQGDSAMYLCASSSLLRITALYNEQFFGPGTRLTVL.

This clonotype was recorded at least ten times. V gene TRBV7-6 combines with J gene TRBJ1-6; D may be TRBD1 (5 bases). V lost 8 bases and J lost 10, with 15 bases in between. CDR1 is SGHVS and CDR2 is FNYEAQ in the germline V gene. CDR3 length: 13 residues. The CDR3 region has the DNA TGTGCCAGCGGGGGTACGGCGGGGTCACCCCTCCACTTT. Its protein is CASGGTAGSPLHF.

This clonotype occurred a few times. The chain uses TRBV7-2 and TRBJ2-5; TRBD1 aligns across 10 bases. After removal of 1 base from V and 6 bases from J, the junction contained 11 bases not matched to a gene. The CDR3 contains 17 residues. CDR1 and CDR2 from the germline V gene are SGHTA and FQGNSA. As DNA, the CDR3 is TGTGCCAGCAGCTTAGTGACCGGGACAGGGGCGTTAAAGACCCAGTACTTC. Amino acid sequence: CASSLVTGTGALKTQYF. Together with reference TRBV7-2 and TRBJ2-5, the CDR3 gives the full variable domain: GAGVSQSPSNKVTEKGKDVELRCDPISGHTALYWYRQSLGQGLEFLIYFQGNSAPDKSGLPSDRFSAERTGGSVSTLTIQRTQQEDSAVYLCASSLVTGTGALKTQYFGPGTRLLVL.

This clonotype was found a few times. This sequence joins TRBV7-9 and TRBJ1-1; D gene ambiguous. V was clipped by 11 bases and J by 1 base, with 14 bases between them. This CDR3 is built from 13 residues. Looked up from germline, CDR1 is SEHNR and CDR2 is FQNEAQ (reference sequence). CDR3 DNA sequence: TGTGCCGTCAGACTGGGCCCGAACACTGAAGCTTTCTTT. Translation: CAVRLGPNTEAFF.

This clonotype was counted between two and nine times. J is TRBJ2-3 and V is TRBV7-9, with TRBD2 matching 8 bases. The germline V gene has CDR1 SEHNR and CDR2 FQNEAQ (reference sequence). J was trimmed by 6 bases and V by 4 bases; bases with no gene match: 12. The CDR3 runs 16 residues. The CDR3 protein is CASSSKPEREWDTQYF. For the CDR3, the DNA is TGTGCCAGCAGCTCAAAGCCCGAGCGGGAGTGGGATACGCAGTATTTT.

This clonotype showed up just a few times. CDR3 sequence reads: CAISVRAGELTGELFF. As DNA, the CDR3 is TGTGCCATCAGTGTCCGAGCGGGAGAATTAACCGGGGAGCTGTTTTTT. V gene TRBV10-3 combines with J gene TRBJ2-2, with TRBD2 identical over 8 bases. Per germline, CDR1 ENHRY and CDR2 SYGVKD. J lost 5 bases, V lost 4 bases, and 9 bases had no gene match. The CDR3 extends over 16 amino acids.

The chain carries TRBV20-1 and TRBJ2-2; D possibly corresponds to TRBD1 (5 bases). V was trimmed by 0 bases and J by 3 bases, leaving 20 bases between them. CDR3 size: 18 residues. Germline CDR1 reads DFQATT; CDR2 reads SNEGSKA (reference sequence). The chain's CDR3 is CSAREWGLGGRDTGELFF. The CDR3 DNA reads as TGCAGTGCTAGAGAGTGGGGCCTCGGCGGCAGGGACACCGGGGAGCTGTTTTTT.

The chain recombines TRBV28 with TRBJ2-5, with 7 bases that match TRBD2. Per the germline V gene, CDR1 is MDHEN and CDR2 is SYDVKM. CDR3 length: 12 residues. The V and J ends lost 7 bases and 6 bases, in that order; junction bases with no gene match: 5. CDR3 nucleotide sequence: TGTGCCAGCATGACGGGGGGTCAGACCCAGTACTTC. Translating it yields CASMTGGQTQYF.